This is a list of T cell receptor beta chains from one sample in a study of PD-1 blockade in classical Hodgkin lymphoma. The method was immunoSEQ multiplex PCR; TCRdb's version includes in-frame clones alone and lacks a portion of them. The sample has tens of thousands of clones; roughly 91% are singletons. The source was peripheral blood mononuclear cells (PBMCs), collected before the second cycle of nivolumab. Receptors were obtained from a human donor with classical Hodgkin lymphoma. The CDR3 runs from the conserved cysteine through the conserved F or W. The order of the fields is clone size, V gene, CDR3 length, D gene, J gene, CDR3 protein, CDR3 DNA. D genes are given only for firm matches. Size is stated for part of the rows, as once, few or many counts, or as a class when the clone is expanded.

size: -
V: TRBV29-1
length: 13
D: -
J: TRBJ1-2
CDR3: CSAKQQSNYGYTF
DNA: TGCAGCGCGAAGCAACAGAGTAACTATGGCTACACCTTC

size: few
V: TRBV27
length: 16
D: -
J: TRBJ2-1
CDR3: CASSLYLGSSYNEQFF
DNA: TGTGCCAGCAGTTTATACCTGGGGAGCTCCTACAATGAGCAGTTCTTC

size: once
V: TRBV9
length: 14
D: -
J: TRBJ2-5
CDR3: CASSVGQPSETQYF
DNA: TGTGCCAGCAGCGTAGGACAGCCATCAGAGACCCAGTACTTC

size: -
V: TRBV9
length: 15
D: -
J: TRBJ2-3
CDR3: CASSQPPTGRDTQYF
DNA: TGTGCCAGCAGCCAACCCCCGACAGGACGCGATACGCAGTATTTT

size: -
V: TRBV29-1
length: 13
D: -
J: TRBJ2-3
CDR3: CSVSFLQTDTQYF
DNA: TGCAGCGTTTCTTTCCTCCAAACAGATACGCAGTATTTT

size: -
V: TRBV5-1
length: 16
D: TRBD1
J: TRBJ1-4
CDR3: CASSADRAATNEKLFF
DNA: TGCGCCAGCAGCGCCGACAGGGCGGCAACTAATGAAAAACTGTTTTTT

size: -
V: TRBV2
length: 14
D: -
J: TRBJ2-7
CDR3: CASSEQGGPYEQYF
DNA: TGTGCCAGCAGTGAACAGGGAGGTCCCTACGAGCAGTACTTC

size: -
V: TRBV9
length: 14
D: -
J: TRBJ1-1
CDR3: CASSRGRGSPEAFF
DNA: TGTGCCAGCAGTAGAGGGCGGGGGAGCCCTGAAGCTTTCTTT

size: few
V: TRBV6-5
length: 14
D: -
J: TRBJ1-2
CDR3: CASSYSWGTGGYTF
DNA: TGTGCCAGCAGTTACTCATGGGGGACGGGTGGCTACACCTTC

size: -
V: TRBV11-2
length: 19
D: -
J: TRBJ2-4
CDR3: CASSSPAPQYPLAKNIQYF
DNA: TGTGCCAGCAGCTCCCCCGCCCCCCAGTATCCACTAGCCAAAAACATTCAGTACTTC

size: once
V: TRBV5-1
length: 14
D: -
J: TRBJ1-1
CDR3: CASSLALRNTEAFF
DNA: TGCGCCAGCAGCTTGGCCTTGAGGAACACTGAAGCTTTCTTT

size: -
V: TRBV5-1
length: 15
D: -
J: TRBJ2-1
CDR3: CASSLVGGLYNEQFF
DNA: TGCGCCAGCAGCTTGGTTGGGGGGCTCTACAATGAGCAGTTCTTC

size: -
V: TRBV6-6
length: 14
D: TRBD1
J: TRBJ1-3
CDR3: CASSAGQGLDTIYF
DNA: TGTGCCAGCAGTGCGGGACAGGGCCTCGACACCATATATTTT

size: -
V: TRBV6-5
length: 13
D: TRBD1
J: TRBJ2-1
CDR3: CASSQTGDNEQFF
DNA: TGTGCCAGCAGTCAGACAGGGGACAATGAGCAGTTCTTC